These T cell receptor beta chains were read from a single sample in a study of blood T cell repertoires in COVID-19. Measured with immunoSEQ multiplex PCR; TCRdb has only the in-frame clones, and not every one. The data show 30,000 to 45,000 clones, with roughly 80% seen just once and just under 2% held by the top ten. The sequenced material came from peripheral blood. The receptors stem from a man aged 55 to 70 with active COVID-19. Each CDR3 is given with its conserved first and last residue. D genes are given only for firm matches. Not every row has a clone size; where given, it reads once, few, many or a size class.

V gene	J gene	D gene	clone size	CDR3 DNA	CDR3 protein
TRBV28	TRBJ2-1	NA	NA	TGTGCCAGCAGTTCGGTCCGCGGTGGCCCCTCCTACAATGAGCAGTTCTTC	CASSSVRGGPSYNEQFF
TRBV6-1	TRBJ1-2	TRBD1	once	TGTGCCAGCAGTGAGGACAGGTTCTATGGCTACACCTTC	CASSEDRFYGYTF
TRBV5-4	TRBJ1-3	NA	few	TGTGCCAGCAGCTTGGAGGGCAGGGCGAATGGAAACACCATATATTTT	CASSLEGRANGNTIYF
TRBV24-1	TRBJ2-1	NA	once	TGTGCCACCAGTGATAAGAACAGGGATGGAAATGAGCAGTTCTTC	CATSDKNRDGNEQFF
TRBV19	TRBJ1-5	TRBD1	NA	TGTGCCAGTAGTCAGGGGGAAGGGCAGCCCCAGCATTTT	CASSQGEGQPQHF
TRBV24-1	TRBJ2-2	TRBD2	NA	TGTGCCACCAGTGACTATATCGCGGCGGGGGGGAACACCGGGGAGCTGTTTTTT	CATSDYIAAGGNTGELFF
TRBV2	TRBJ1-1	NA	NA	TGTGCCAGCAGTGATCAGGGGAGGAACACTGAAGCTTTCTTT	CASSDQGRNTEAFF
TRBV19	TRBJ1-5	NA	NA	TGTGCCAGTAGCGGGGGGTTCGAGCCCCAGCATTTT	CASSGGFEPQHF
TRBV6-6	TRBJ2-7	TRBD2	NA	TGTGCCAGCAGGCGTAGCGGGAGTGGATACGAGCAGTACTTC	CASRRSGSGYEQYF
TRBV5-8	TRBJ1-1	NA	NA	TGTGCCAGCAGCTTTTACAAAACTGAAGCTTTCTTT	CASSFYKTEAFF
TRBV10-3	TRBJ1-3	NA	once	TGTGCCATCAGTGGGCATTCTAAGACTTCTGGAAACACCATATATTTT	CAISGHSKTSGNTIYF
TRBV25-1	TRBJ2-3	TRBD2	NA	TGTGCCAGCAGGGGGACTAGCGGGAGTTCAGCTACGCAGTATTTT	CASRGTSGSSATQYF
TRBV6-5	TRBJ2-6	NA	few	TGTGCCAGCATGGTGACTGGAGGGACCAACGTCCTGACTTTC	CASMVTGGTNVLTF